The 10 T cell receptor beta chains below come from one sample, sequenced in a study of shared clonotypes between healthy human individuals. Some clones are missing from TCRdb's copy, which holds only in-frame ones; the method was immunoSEQ multiplex PCR. Of about 2.2 million clones listed, about 93% are singletons. Only CD45RO-negative cells positively selected for CCR7 counted as naive CD8 cells, so terminally differentiated effector memory CD45RA+ cells were excluded. The sample comprised naive CD8+ T cells from PBMCs. These receptors were obtained from a man aged 18 to 30 in good health. Some clones in this sample may be carry-over from other donors' samples.

The CDR3 loop is CGGRFPGDSPLHF. In DNA form, the CDR3 reads TGTGGCGGGCGGTTTCCCGGGGATTCACCCCTCCACTTT. The chain carries TRBV30 and TRBJ1-6; D unclear. Germline V gene sequence: CDR1 GTSNPN, CDR2 SVGIG (reference sequence). CDR3 length: 13 amino acids.

This clone appeared a single time. The chain joins TRBV12-5 to TRBJ2-1; 7 bases fit TRBD1. This CDR3 comprises 18 residues. J lost 3 bases, V lost 1 base, and 12 bases had no gene match. Germline CDR1 and CDR2: LGHNT and FRNRAP. The DNA of the CDR3 is TGTGCTAGTGGTTTGGGATTCCCCACAGGGGATCTCTACAATGAGCAGTTCTTC. Translated, it gives CASGLGFPTGDLYNEQFF.

The chain links TRBV7-9 to TRBJ2-7, with TRBD2 matching 11 bases. The CDR3 runs to 15 residues. Germline V gene sequence: CDR1 SEHNR, CDR2 FQNEAQ (reference sequence). Trimming at V came to 5 bases and at J to 3 bases, leaving 6 bases not matched to a gene. The CDR3 nucleotides are TGTGCCAGCAGCGCCTTCGGGACTAGCGGCTACGAGCAGTACTTC. Translated, it gives CASSAFGTSGYEQYF.

This clone appeared once. V gene TRBV19 combines with J gene TRBJ1-1; tentative D call: TRBD1 (6 bases). CDR1 and CDR2 from the germline V gene are LNHDA and SQIVND (reference sequence). V was cut by 0 bases and J by 11 bases, with 13 bases left in between. There are 13 residues in the CDR3. The CDR3 loop reads CASSIDHSGVAFF. As DNA, the CDR3 is TGTGCCAGTAGTATAGATCATTCAGGGGTTGCTTTCTTT.

This sequence joins TRBV7-2 and TRBJ2-7, with TRBD2 matching over 9 bases. CDR1 is SGHTA, CDR2 FQGNSA, per germline. The trim removed 3 bases at V and 2 bases at J, leaving 5 bases unmatched. The CDR3 runs to 15 residues. The CDR3: CASSFGAGGPYEQYF. The CDR3 DNA is TGTGCCAGCAGCTTTGGAGCGGGAGGTCCCTACGAGCAGTACTTC. Using reference TRBV7-2 and TRBJ2-7 for the parts outside the CDR3, the full variable domain is GAGVSQSPSNKVTEKGKDVELRCDPISGHTALYWYRQSLGQGLEFLIYFQGNSAPDKSGLPSDRFSAERTGGSVSTLTIQRTQQEDSAVYLCASSFGAGGPYEQYFGPGTRLTVT.

DNA of the CDR3: TGTGCCAGCTCGACCGACCGAACAGGGGGCATTCAGCCCCAGCATTTT. Translated: CASSTDRTGGIQPQHF. V gene TRBV18 combines with J gene TRBJ1-5; TRBD1 agrees at 9 bases. Germline-derived CDR1 and CDR2 are KGHSH and LQKENI. The CDR3 is 16 amino acids. V dropped 6 bases and J dropped 6; count of bases not matched to a gene: 12. The variable domain in full, with the rest retrieved from reference TRBV18 and TRBJ1-5, is NAGVMQNPRHLVRRRGQEARLRCSPMKGHSHVYWYRQLPEEGLKFMVYLQKENIIDESGMPKERFSAEFPKEGPSILRIQQVVRGDSAAYFCASSTDRTGGIQPQHFGDGTRLSIL.

CDR3 in amino acids: CASSPKGLAVYNEQFF. The CDR3, as DNA: TGTGCCAGCAGTCCAAAGGGACTAGCGGTGTACAATGAGCAGTTCTTC. The chain carries TRBV27 and TRBJ2-1; 11 positions agree with TRBD2. The CDR3 loop spans 16 amino acids. Germline V gene lookup returns CDR1 MNHEY and CDR2 SMNVEV (reference sequence). Trimming at V came to 5 bases and at J to 4 bases, leaving 7 bases not matched to a gene.

As to this clone: The final CDR3 position lacks the conserved phenylalanine or tryptophan, pointing to a likely read error. The rearrangement links TRBV19 to TRBJ2-7; D possibly matches TRBD1 or TRBD2 (5 bases each). This CDR3 comprises 15 residues. V lost 5 bases and J 4 bases, leaving 18 bases between the germline ends. Per germline, CDR1 LNHDA and CDR2 SQIVND (reference sequence). This CDR3 is CASSLTPGRSYEQYL. The DNA of the CDR3 is TGTGCCAGTAGTCTCACCCCGGGACGGTCTTACGAGCAGTACCTC.

CDR3 in DNA: TGTGCCAGCAGCCAAAAGGTAGGGGTAAGCAATCAGCCCCAGCATTTT. Encoded protein: CASSQKVGVSNQPQHF. The chain combines TRBV7-8 with TRBJ1-5; TRBD1 is a possible D gene (5 bases). V was cut by 5 bases and J by 1 base, with 15 bases left in between. The CDR3 sequence is 16 residues long. The germline V gene encodes CDR1 SGHVS and CDR2 FQNEAQ. Using reference TRBV7-8 and TRBJ1-5 for the parts outside the CDR3, the full variable domain is GAGVSQSPRYKVAKRGQDVALRCDPISGHVSLFWYQQALGQGPEFLTYFQNEAQLDKSGLPSDRFFAERPEGSVSTLKIQRTQQEDSAVYLCASSQKVGVSNQPQHFGDGTRLSIL.

The chain recombines TRBV4-2 with TRBJ2-2, with TRBD2 identical over 10 bases. Unmatched junction bases numbered 9, after V lost 8 bases and J lost 0 bases. CDR1 is LGHNA, CDR2 YNFKEQ, per germline. This CDR3 spans 17 amino acids. The CDR3 nucleotides read TGTGCCAGCTTTCCCCGGACTAGCGGTGCGAACACCGGGGAGCTGTTTTTT. Its protein is CASFPRTSGANTGELFF.